This TCR beta chain was observed in a study of T cell responses to AZD1222 COVID-19 vaccine. Study conclusions and caveats: Two doses of AZD1222 preceded a rise in Spike-specific TCR breadth and depth. The donors showed a predominance of white British ancestry and of females, with possible underestimation of clonal diversity. Repertoire collection took place solely once the T cell response had peaked. Of the AZD1222 recipients, only five or six were seropositive at baseline.

As to this clone: What it binds is not known.

This table comes from immunoSEQ multiplex PCR, and its TCRdb copy is limited to in-frame clones, with some not included. The table has 98,000 or so clones, about 91% seen once. Trimming cost V 6 bases and J 0 bases; bases outside gene matches: 10. The CDR3 has 17 residues. Germline V CDR1 and CDR2: SQVTM, ANQGSEA. This sequence originates from an adult in good health. Here the sequenced sample was peripheral blood, taken on day 0 of AZD1222 vaccination. V usage is TRBV29-1 and J usage is TRBJ1-5; TRBD1 agrees at 11 bases. CDR3 region: CSVTSGTGGNSNQPQHF. CDR3 coding DNA: TGCAGCGTGACATCCGGGACAGGGGGGAATAGCAATCAGCCCCAGCATTTT.